A selection of T cell receptor beta chains follows, all from one sample in a study of siplizumab effects on memory and regulatory T cells. The method was immunoSEQ multiplex PCR; TCRdb's version includes in-frame clones alone and lacks a portion of them. Counted here are 70,000 to 90,000 clones, about 87% occurring once; the ten biggest clones make up 15%. The sequenced sample was CD4+ T cells sorted from blood. All receptors come from a human donor in good health. Both conserved end residues are part of each CDR3. The order of the fields is D gene, J gene, CDR3 length, clone size, V gene, CDR3 DNA, CDR3 protein. The D gene is left open where the match is weak. A row's size may be missing; if present it is once, few, many or a size class.

TRBD1,TRBJ1-2,15,.,TRBV5-5,TGTGCCAGCAGCTTTGAACAGGGGGGATGGTATGGCTACACCTTC,CASSFEQGGWYGYTF
TRBD2,TRBJ2-3,14,.,TRBV29-1,TGCAGCGCCGGGGGGCTAGCGGGAGCAGATACGCAGTATTTT,CSAGGLAGADTQYF
TRBD1,TRBJ2-5,14,.,TRBV19,TGTGCCTGTAGTAGAGGGACAGACCAAGAGACCCAGTACTTC,CACSRGTDQETQYF
TRBD1,TRBJ1-2,13,.,TRBV19,TGTGCCAGTAGTCCAACCGACAGGGGGCCGTGCACCTTC,CASSPTDRGPCTF
TRBD1,TRBJ2-7,15,.,TRBV7-9,TGTGCCAGCAGCGCATCCGGGACAGGGCTCAACGAGCAGTACTTC,CASSASGTGLNEQYF
.,TRBJ1-6,12,.,TRBV2,TGTGCCAGCAGTGAAGACGTTTCACCCCTCCACTTT,CASSEDVSPLHF
.,TRBJ2-7,14,.,TRBV11-3,TGTGCCAGCAGCTCGCGGGCCAGCTCGAGGGAGCAGTACTTC,CASSSRASSREQYF
TRBD1,TRBJ2-7,14,.,TRBV7-9,TGTGCCAGCAGCTTAGCCTTCGACAGGGCCGAGCAGTACTTC,CASSLAFDRAEQYF
.,TRBJ2-5,14,.,TRBV5-1,TGCGCCAGCAGCTTGGGACGGACGCAAGAGACCCAGTACTTC,CASSLGRTQETQYF
.,TRBJ2-3,13,.,TRBV9,TGTGCCAGCGGGCAGGGCATTACAGATACGCAGTATTTT,CASGQGITDTQYF
TRBD1,TRBJ1-2,12,.,TRBV30,TGTGCCTGGACAGGGGGGGACTATGGCTACACCTTC,CAWTGGDYGYTF
TRBD2,TRBJ2-3,13,.,TRBV11-3,TGTGCCAGCAGAAGGAGCGGGAGTGATACGCAGTATTTT,CASRRSGSDTQYF
TRBD1,TRBJ1-4,15,.,TRBV11-3,TGTGCCAGCAGCAGAGGGACAGTCCAAGGGGAAAAACTGTTTTTT,CASSRGTVQGEKLFF
.,TRBJ1-2,14,.,TRBV5-1,TGCGCCAGCAGCCCTGGTGCAGCTAACTATGGCTACACCTTC,CASSPGAANYGYTF
.,TRBJ2-7,14,.,TRBV10-3,TGTGCCATCAGTGATGAGGGGCCACCCTACGAGCAGTACTTC,CAISDEGPPYEQYF
TRBD1,TRBJ1-2,14,.,TRBV29-1,TGCAGCGTCCATCCCGGGACAGCTAACTATGGCTACACCTTC,CSVHPGTANYGYTF
.,TRBJ2-7,15,.,TRBV14,TGTGCCAGCAGCCAATGGGACATCCTTTTGAGTGAGCAGTACTTC,CASSQWDILLSEQYF
.,TRBJ1-3,13,.,TRBV5-8,TGTGCCACTGGGTTGAGGTCCGGAAACACCATATATTTT,CATGLRSGNTIYF
.,TRBJ2-1,15,.,TRBV12-5,TGTGCTAGTGGTCCACCCAGGTCCTCCTACAATGAGCAGTTCTTC,CASGPPRSSYNEQFF
.,TRBJ2-5,16,once,TRBV4-3,TGCGCCAGCAGCCCTTTGAATGACTTATATGGAGAGACCCAGTACTTC,CASSPLNDLYGETQYF
.,TRBJ2-3,15,.,TRBV6-1,TGTGCCAGCAGTGAAGACAGGGTGGGAGGAGATACGCAGTATTTT,CASSEDRVGGDTQYF
TRBD1,TRBJ2-3,14,once,TRBV10-3,TGTGCCATCAGTCCGGGACAGGGGACAGATACGCAGTATTTT,CAISPGQGTDTQYF
.,TRBJ1-1,13,.,TRBV4-2,TGTGCCAGCAGCCAAGTCGGGGACACTGAAGCTTTCTTT,CASSQVGDTEAFF
.,TRBJ1-3,15,.,TRBV10-3,TGTGCCATCAGTGAGGGGTCGGGACGTGGAAACACCATATATTTT,CAISEGSGRGNTIYF
.,TRBJ2-7,13,.,TRBV18,TGTGCCAGCGCGCGGGCAGCGAACTACGAGCAGTACTTC,CASARAANYEQYF
TRBD2,TRBJ2-7,14,.,TRBV5-4,TGTGCCACCAACGGGGGGGTCCTTCCCTACGAGCAGTACTTC,CATNGGVLPYEQYF
.,TRBJ1-2,13,.,TRBV7-2,TGTGCCAGCAGCTCCAGTCACCGTTATGGCTACACCTTC,CASSSSHRYGYTF
.,TRBJ1-1,14,.,TRBV6-1,TGTGCCAGCAGTGAAACTAGGGGAAGGACTGAAGCTTTCTTT,CASSETRGRTEAFF
.,TRBJ2-3,11,.,TRBV20-1,TGCAGTGCTGGGCGGGTTTCCACGCAGTATTTT,CSAGRVSTQYF
.,TRBJ1-5,13,few,TRBV11-1,TGTGCCAGCAGCGCGGGACCAAATCAGCCCCAGCATTTT,CASSAGPNQPQHF
.,TRBJ2-7,13,.,TRBV27,TGTGCCAGCAGTCCCCGAGACCACCACGAGCAGTACTTC,CASSPRDHHEQYF
TRBD2,TRBJ2-7,15,.,TRBV11-2,TGTGCCAGCAGGACCGGGACTAGCGGTGTCTGGGAGCAGTACTTC,CASRTGTSGVWEQYF